Listed below are T cell receptor beta chains from one sample, sequenced in a study of neurological immune-mediated disorders. TCRdb reprocessed the 5' RACE reads with MiXCR, giving one entry per CDR3 protein. The sample lists about 49,000 distinct CDR3 sequences; 6.5% to 8.5% were seen once. Material for sequencing was PBMCs. These receptor sequences come from a woman aged 40 to 50 in good health. The CDR3 runs from the conserved cysteine through the conserved F or W. Each record gives: J gene, D gene, clone size, CDR3 length, V gene, CDR3 DNA, CDR3 protein. D genes are given only for firm matches. Not every row has a clone size; where given, it reads once, few, many or a size class.

TRBJ1-5 | NA | many | 13 | TRBV10-2 | TGCGCCAGCAGTCCAGGGGAAAGACAGCCCCAGCATTTT | CASSPGERQPQHF
TRBJ2-5 | NA | many | 15 | TRBV5-1 | TGCGCCAGCAGCTTTTCTGTATATCGGGAAGAGACCCAGTACTTC | CASSFSVYREETQYF
TRBJ1-5 | NA | many | 15 | TRBV20-1 | TGCAGTGCTGTGAAATTGGGCCCAGGCAATCAGCCCCAGCATTTT | CSAVKLGPGNQPQHF
TRBJ2-7 | TRBD1 | many | 15 | TRBV27 | TGTGCCAGCAGGATCCAGGGGGCCCCGACCGACGAGCAGTACTTC | CASRIQGAPTDEQYF
TRBJ2-5 | NA | NA | 14 | TRBV20-1 | TGCAGTGTTCGACTGGGGACTCCACAAGAGACCCAGTACTTC | CSVRLGTPQETQYF
TRBJ2-3 | NA | many | 14 | TRBV4-3 | TGCGCCAGCAGTCGCCAGGGAAGCACAGATACGCAGTATTTT | CASSRQGSTDTQYF
TRBJ1-1 | NA | many | 15 | TRBV18 | TGTGCCAGCTCACAGTCGGACGGGGGTGGCACTGAAGCTTTCTTT | CASSQSDGGGTEAFF
TRBJ2-2 | NA | many | 13 | TRBV6-5 | TGTGCCAGCAGTCAGCGCGGGACCGGGGAGCTGTTTTTT | CASSQRGTGELFF
TRBJ2-1 | TRBD1 | many | 14 | TRBV2 | TGTGCCAGCAGCGCCGGGACAGGGGCCTATGAGCAGTTCTTC | CASSAGTGAYEQFF
TRBJ2-1 | NA | many | 15 | TRBV4-3 | TGCGCCAGCAGCCAAGGGACAGCCTCCTACAATGAGCAGTTCTTC | CASSQGTASYNEQFF
TRBJ1-1 | TRBD1 | many | 13 | TRBV6-5 | TGTGCCAGCAGTTTCCAACAGGGGGCTGAAGCTTTCTTT | CASSFQQGAEAFF
TRBJ2-2 | NA | many | 16 | TRBV5-1 | TGCGCCAGCAGCTTGTGGGGGGGCGCGAACACCGGGGAGCTGTTTTTT | CASSLWGGANTGELFF
TRBJ2-7 | TRBD1 | many | 13 | TRBV5-1 | TGCGCCAGCACCGGGACAGGGGGCTACGAGCAGTACTTC | CASTGTGGYEQYF
TRBJ2-5 | TRBD2 | many | 18 | TRBV20-1 | TGCAGTGCTAGGGACCCTAGCGGGGGGGCCCAGCTGGGAGAGACCCAGTACTTC | CSARDPSGGAQLGETQYF
TRBJ1-5 | NA | many | 14 | TRBV6-5 | TGTGCCAGCAGTTACTCGGGGGATTCGGGGCCCCAGCATTTT | CASSYSGDSGPQHF
TRBJ2-7 | NA | many | 13 | TRBV6-2/TRBV6-3 | TGTGCCAGCAGTCTCTCCGAAATCTACGAGCAGTACTTC | CASSLSEIYEQYF
TRBJ1-2 | NA | many | 15 | TRBV3-1 | TGTGCCAGCAGCCTCCCTGGGGGGCAGGTATATGGCTACACCTTC | CASSLPGGQVYGYTF
TRBJ2-7 | TRBD1 | many | 14 | TRBV27 | TGTGCCAGCAGTTTAGAAACAGGGGCGCCTGAGCAGTACTTC | CASSLETGAPEQYF
TRBJ1-1 | NA | many | 16 | TRBV2 | TGTGCCAGCAGTGAAGCGCTCCAGGGGATCATCACTGAAGCTTTCTTT | CASSEALQGIITEAFF
TRBJ2-7 | NA | many | 15 | TRBV3-1 | TGTGCCAGCAGCCAAGATCCAGGCCGTGTCAACGAGCAGTACTTC | CASSQDPGRVNEQYF
TRBJ1-4 | TRBD1 | many | 15 | TRBV5-1 | TGCGCCAGCAGCTTGGCCTCAGGGGGTAATGAAAAACTGTTTTTT | CASSLASGGNEKLFF
TRBJ2-2 | NA | many | 15 | TRBV5-1 | TGCGCCAGCAGCTTGGCAGGGTTGGACACCGGGGAGCTGTTTTTT | CASSLAGLDTGELFF
TRBJ2-3 | NA | many | 14 | TRBV4-1 | TGCGCCAGCAGCCAAGGTCCAGATACAGATACGCAGTATTTT | CASSQGPDTDTQYF
TRBJ2-5 | NA | many | 16 | TRBV14 | TGTGCCAGCAGCCAAGTTGGAGGGGCGAATCGGGAGACCCAGTACTTC | CASSQVGGANRETQYF
TRBJ2-1 | TRBD2 | many | 16 | TRBV10-3 | TGTGCCATAGGGGAAAAGCGGGAACTATCCTACAATGAGCAGTTCTTC | CAIGEKRELSYNEQFF
TRBJ2-7 | NA | once | 15 | TRBV5-1 | TGCGCCAGCAGCTTGGGGGGCGCGTGTCGCTACGAGCAGTACTTC | CASSLGGACRYEQYF
TRBJ2-3 | NA | many | 17 | TRBV5-1 | TGCGCCAGCAGCTGGGGAGACGGGCCCCCGTTGGCAGATACGCAGTATTTT | CASSWGDGPPLADTQYF
TRBJ2-6 | NA | NA | 15 | TRBV6-2/TRBV6-3 | TGTGCCAGCAGCCATGACACTTCTGGGGCCAACGTCCTGACTTTC | CASSHDTSGANVLTF
TRBJ2-6 | NA | many | 18 | TRBV12-3/TRBV12-4 | TGTGCTTGCGGGCCCAGAACAGGGCTATTCGCTGGGGCCAACGTCCTGACTTTC | CACGPRTGLFAGANVLTF
TRBJ2-1 | NA | many | 17 | TRBV25-1 | TGTGCCAGCAGTGCGCCTTGGGGGGTAGAGTCCTACAATGAGCAGTTCTTC | CASSAPWGVESYNEQFF
TRBJ2-7 | TRBD1 | medium-sized | 14 | TRBV25-1 | TGTGCCAGCAGTGTTGGGACAGGGGTTCATGAGCAGTACTTC | CASSVGTGVHEQYF
TRBJ1-2 | TRBD1 | many | 14 | TRBV18 | TGTGCCAGCTCACCCCCGGACAGGGATGGGGGCTACACCTTC | CASSPPDRDGGYTF
TRBJ2-5 | NA | many | 15 | TRBV14 | TGTGCCAGCAGCCCTATGGACGAGAACCAAGAGACCCAGTACTTC | CASSPMDENQETQYF
TRBJ1-1 | NA | many | 12 | TRBV7-9 | TGTGCCAGCAGCGGTGACAGCACTGAAGCTTTCTTT | CASSGDSTEAFF
TRBJ1-1 | NA | many | 15 | TRBV7-6 | TGTGCCAGCAGCTTAAGGTTAGGTGAGAACACTGAAGCTTTCTTT | CASSLRLGENTEAFF
TRBJ1-2 | NA | many | 14 | TRBV12-3/TRBV12-4 | TGTGCCAGCCAACTGTGGGGCCCCGGGTATGGCTACACCTTC | CASQLWGPGYGYTF
TRBJ2-7 | NA | many | 13 | TRBV12-3/TRBV12-4 | TGTGCCAGCAGTTTGTATCGGGCCAACGAGCAGTACTTC | CASSLYRANEQYF
TRBJ1-1 | NA | many | 12 | TRBV7-9 | TGTGCCAGCAGCTTAACAGCGGGTGAAGCTTTCTTT | CASSLTAGEAFF
TRBJ1-1 | NA | many | 13 | TRBV29-1 | TGCAGCGTTGAAGCGTCTAGTGGTGCCGAAGCTTTCTTT | CSVEASSGAEAFF
TRBJ1-5 | NA | many | 15 | TRBV5-1 | TGCGCCAGCAGTTTGGAAGGGCAGGGTGATCAGCCCCAGCATTTT | CASSLEGQGDQPQHF
TRBJ2-6 | NA | NA | 18 | TRBV7-2 | TGTGCCAGCAGCTTAGCATTAAGGGGAAGCTCTGGGGCCAACGTCCTGACTTTC | CASSLALRGSSGANVLTF
TRBJ1-1 | NA | many | 12 | TRBV5-1 | TGCGCCAGCAGCTTTCTGGACACTGAAGCTTTCTTT | CASSFLDTEAFF
TRBJ1-5 | NA | NA | 13 | TRBV12-3/TRBV12-4 | TGTGCCAGCAGTTTAGTTAGCAATCAGCCCCAGCATTTT | CASSLVSNQPQHF
TRBJ2-3 | NA | many | 15 | TRBV4-3 | TGCGCCAGCAGCCAAGGCTATTTGGCTGGCGATACGCAGTATTTT | CASSQGYLAGDTQYF
TRBJ1-1 | NA | many | 15 | TRBV3-1 | TGTGCCAGCAGCCACGCGGGCTGGATGAACACTGAAGCTTTCTTT | CASSHAGWMNTEAFF
TRBJ2-3 | NA | many | 14 | TRBV7-2 | TGTGCCAGCAGCTTAGTAGCGGCGACGGATACGCAGTATTTT | CASSLVAATDTQYF
TRBJ2-3 | NA | many | 15 | TRBV5-1 | TGCGCCAGCAGTTATTCTAGCGACTCCACAGATACGCAGTATTTT | CASSYSSDSTDTQYF